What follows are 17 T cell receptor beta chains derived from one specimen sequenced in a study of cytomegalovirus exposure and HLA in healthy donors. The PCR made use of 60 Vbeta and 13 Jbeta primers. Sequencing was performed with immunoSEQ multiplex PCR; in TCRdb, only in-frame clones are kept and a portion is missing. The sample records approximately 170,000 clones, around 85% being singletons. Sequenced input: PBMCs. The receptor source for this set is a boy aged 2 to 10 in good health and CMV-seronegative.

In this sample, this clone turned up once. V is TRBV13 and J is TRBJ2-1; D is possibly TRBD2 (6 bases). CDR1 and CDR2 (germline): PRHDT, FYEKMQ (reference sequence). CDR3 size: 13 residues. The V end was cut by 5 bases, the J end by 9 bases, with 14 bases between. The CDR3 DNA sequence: TGTGCCAGCAGCCCTATGGGGGGAGTTGAGCAGTTCTTC. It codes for CASSPMGGVEQFF. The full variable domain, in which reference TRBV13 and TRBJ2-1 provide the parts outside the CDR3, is AAGVIQSPRHLIKEKRETATLKCYPIPRHDTVYWYQQGPGQDPQFLISFYEKMQSDKGSIPDRFSAQQFSDYHSELNMSSLELGDSALYFCASSPMGGVEQFFGPGTRLTVL.

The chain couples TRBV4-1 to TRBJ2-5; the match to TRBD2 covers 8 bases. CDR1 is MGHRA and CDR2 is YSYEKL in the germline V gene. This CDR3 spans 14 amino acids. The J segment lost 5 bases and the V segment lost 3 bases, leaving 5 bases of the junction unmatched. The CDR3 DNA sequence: TGCGCCAGCAGCCATGCGGCTAGCGGGGAGACCCAGTACTTC. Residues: CASSHAASGETQYF.

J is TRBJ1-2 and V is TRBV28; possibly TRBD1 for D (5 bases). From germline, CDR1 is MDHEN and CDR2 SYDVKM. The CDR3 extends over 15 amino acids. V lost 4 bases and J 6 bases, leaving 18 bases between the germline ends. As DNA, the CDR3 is TGTGCCAGCAGTTCCCCCTTTTGGACAATCGATGGCTACACCTTC. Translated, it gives CASSSPFWTIDGYTF.

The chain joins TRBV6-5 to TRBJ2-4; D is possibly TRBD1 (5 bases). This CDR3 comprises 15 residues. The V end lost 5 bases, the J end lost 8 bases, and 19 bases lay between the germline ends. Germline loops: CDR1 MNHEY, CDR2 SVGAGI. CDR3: CASSPTPGRVDIQYF. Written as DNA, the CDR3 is TGTGCCAGCAGTCCCACCCCAGGGCGCGTGGACATTCAGTACTTC.

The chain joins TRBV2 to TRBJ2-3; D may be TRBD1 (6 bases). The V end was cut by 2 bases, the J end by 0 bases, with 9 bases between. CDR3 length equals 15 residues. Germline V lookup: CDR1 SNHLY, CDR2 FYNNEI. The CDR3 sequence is CASSEQGKSTDTQYF. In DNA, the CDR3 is TGTGCCAGCAGTGAACAGGGGAAAAGCACAGATACGCAGTATTTT.

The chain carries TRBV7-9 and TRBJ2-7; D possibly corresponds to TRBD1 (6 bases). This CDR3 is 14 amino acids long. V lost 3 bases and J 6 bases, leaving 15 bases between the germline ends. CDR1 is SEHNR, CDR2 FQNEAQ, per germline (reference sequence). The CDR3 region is CASSLGADFTEQYF. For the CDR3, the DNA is TGTGCCAGCAGCTTGGGGGCCGATTTCACCGAGCAGTACTTC. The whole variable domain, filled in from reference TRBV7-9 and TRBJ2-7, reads DTGVSQNPRHKITKRGQNVTFRCDPISEHNRLYWYRQTLGQGPEFLTYFQNEAQLEKSRLLSDRFSAERPKGSFSTLEIQRTEQGDSAMYLCASSLGADFTEQYFGPGTRLTVT.

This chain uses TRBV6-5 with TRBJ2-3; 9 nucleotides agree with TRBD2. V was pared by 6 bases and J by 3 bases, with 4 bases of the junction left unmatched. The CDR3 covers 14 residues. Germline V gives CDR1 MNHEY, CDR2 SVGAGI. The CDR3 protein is CASRREGHTDTQYF. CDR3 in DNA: TGTGCCAGCAGGCGGGAGGGCCATACAGATACGCAGTATTTT.

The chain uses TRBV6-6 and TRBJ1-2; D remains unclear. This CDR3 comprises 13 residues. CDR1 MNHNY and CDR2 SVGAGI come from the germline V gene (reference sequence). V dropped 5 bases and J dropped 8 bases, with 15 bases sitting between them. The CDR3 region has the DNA TGTGCCAGCAGTCAATCTGATACTGAGGGCTACACCTTC. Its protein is CASSQSDTEGYTF.

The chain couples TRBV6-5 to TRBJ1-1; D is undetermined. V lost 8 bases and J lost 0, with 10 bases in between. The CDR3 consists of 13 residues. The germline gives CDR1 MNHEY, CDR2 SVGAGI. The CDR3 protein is CASRSDLNTEAFF. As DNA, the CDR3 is TGTGCCAGCCGCAGCGACTTGAACACTGAAGCTTTCTTT.

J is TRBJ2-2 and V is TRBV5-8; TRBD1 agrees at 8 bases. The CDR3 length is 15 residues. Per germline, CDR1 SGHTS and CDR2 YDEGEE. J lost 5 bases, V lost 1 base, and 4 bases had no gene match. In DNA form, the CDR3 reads TGTGCCAGCAGCTTGCAGGGGGCGCGGACCGGGGAGCTGTTTTTT. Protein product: CASSLQGARTGELFF.

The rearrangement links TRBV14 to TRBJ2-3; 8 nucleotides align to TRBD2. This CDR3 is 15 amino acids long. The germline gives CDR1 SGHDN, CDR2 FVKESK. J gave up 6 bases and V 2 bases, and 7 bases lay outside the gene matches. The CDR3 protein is CASSQSGGFSDTQYF. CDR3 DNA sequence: TGTGCCAGCAGCCAATCGGGAGGGTTTTCTGATACGCAGTATTTT.

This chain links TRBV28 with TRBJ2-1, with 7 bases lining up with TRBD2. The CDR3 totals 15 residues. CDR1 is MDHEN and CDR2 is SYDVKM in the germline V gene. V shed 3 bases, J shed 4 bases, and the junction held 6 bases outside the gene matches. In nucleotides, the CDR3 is TGTGCCAGCAGTTTCGCGGCGGGAGTGTACAATGAGCAGTTCTTC. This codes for CASSFAAGVYNEQFF.

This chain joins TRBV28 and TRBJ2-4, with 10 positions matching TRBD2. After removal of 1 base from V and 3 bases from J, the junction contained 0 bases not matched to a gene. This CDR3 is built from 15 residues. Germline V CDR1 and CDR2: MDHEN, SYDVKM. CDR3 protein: CASSLLAGGKNIQYF. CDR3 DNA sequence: TGTGCCAGCAGTTTATTAGCGGGGGGCAAAAACATTCAGTACTTC. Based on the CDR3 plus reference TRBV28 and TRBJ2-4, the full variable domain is DVKVTQSSRYLVKRTGEKVFLECVQDMDHENMFWYRQDPGLGLRLIYFSYDVKMKEKGDIPEGYSVSREKKERFSLILESASTNQTSMYLCASSLLAGGKNIQYFGAGTRLSVL.

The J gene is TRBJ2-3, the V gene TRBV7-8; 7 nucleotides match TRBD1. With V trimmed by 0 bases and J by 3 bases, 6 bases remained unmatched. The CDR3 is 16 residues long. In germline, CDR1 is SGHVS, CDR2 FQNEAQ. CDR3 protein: CASSLAHRGRTDTQYF. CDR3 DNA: TGTGCCAGCAGCTTAGCGCACAGGGGTCGGACAGATACGCAGTATTTT.

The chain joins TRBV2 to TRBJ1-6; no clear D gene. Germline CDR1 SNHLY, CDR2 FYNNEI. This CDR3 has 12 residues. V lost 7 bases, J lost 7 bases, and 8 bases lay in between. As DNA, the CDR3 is TGTGCCAGCAATTCAGGCAATTCACCCCTCCACTTT. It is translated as CASNSGNSPLHF.

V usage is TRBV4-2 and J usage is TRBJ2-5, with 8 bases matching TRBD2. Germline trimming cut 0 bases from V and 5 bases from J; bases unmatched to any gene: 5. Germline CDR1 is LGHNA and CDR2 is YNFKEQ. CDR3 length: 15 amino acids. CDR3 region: CASSQEAGASETQYF. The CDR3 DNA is TGTGCCAGCAGCCAAGAAGCGGGAGCAAGTGAGACCCAGTACTTC.

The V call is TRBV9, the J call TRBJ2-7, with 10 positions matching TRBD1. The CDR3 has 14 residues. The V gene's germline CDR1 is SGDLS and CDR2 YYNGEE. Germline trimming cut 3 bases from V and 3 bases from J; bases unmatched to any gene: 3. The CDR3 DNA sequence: TGTGCCAGCAGCGAGGGGGACAGGGGCTACGAGCAGTACGTC. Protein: CASSEGDRGYEQYV.